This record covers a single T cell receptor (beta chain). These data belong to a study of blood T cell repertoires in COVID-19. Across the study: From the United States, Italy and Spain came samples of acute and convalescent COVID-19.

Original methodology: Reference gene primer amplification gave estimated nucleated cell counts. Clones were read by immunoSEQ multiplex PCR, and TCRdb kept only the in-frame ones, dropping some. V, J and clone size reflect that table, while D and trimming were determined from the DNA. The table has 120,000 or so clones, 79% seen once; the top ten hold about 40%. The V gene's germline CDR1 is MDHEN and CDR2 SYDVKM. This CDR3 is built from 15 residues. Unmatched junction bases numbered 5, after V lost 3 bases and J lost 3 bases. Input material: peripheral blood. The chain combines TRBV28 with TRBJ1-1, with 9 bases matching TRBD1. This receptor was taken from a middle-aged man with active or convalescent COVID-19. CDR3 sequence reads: CASSFGDRVYTEAFF. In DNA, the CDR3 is TGTGCCAGCAGTTTCGGGGACAGGGTGTACACTGAAGCTTTCTTT.